The 20 T cell receptor beta chains given below trace back to one sample, sequenced in a study of T cells in localized non-small cell lung cancer. Sequencing was performed with immunoSEQ multiplex PCR; in TCRdb, only in-frame clones are kept and a portion is missing. The sample includes 45,000 to 50,000 clones, 85% to 90% of them seen just once. The sample consisted of PBMCs, taken before any cancer treatment. The source is a man aged 40-75 years with stage II lung adenocarcinoma.

CDR3 sequence (DNA): TGTGCCAGCAGCAAAGACAGGGAGACTGAAGCTTTCTTT. It encodes CASSKDRETEAFF. V is TRBV21-1 and J is TRBJ1-1; no check of the table's D call, TRBD1, against the DNA was made. TRBV21-1 is an annotated pseudogene. The CDR3 sequence is 13 residues long.

The chain combines TRBV29-1 with TRBJ2-5; the D gene is possibly TRBD1 (5 bases). The CDR3 has 13 amino acids. Per the germline V gene, CDR1 is SQVTM and CDR2 is ANQGSEA. The ends were cut back, 1 base at V and 1 base at J, with 7 bases in the middle. CDR3 loop: CSVEGQGQETQYF. DNA of the CDR3: TGCAGCGTTGAAGGGCAGGGCCAAGAGACCCAGTACTTC. Based on the CDR3 plus reference TRBV29-1 and TRBJ2-5, the full variable domain is SAVISQKPSRDICQRGTSLTIQCQVDSQVTMMFWYRQQPGQSLTLIATANQGSEATYESGFVIDKFPISRPNLTFSTLTVSNMSPEDSSIYLCSVEGQGQETQYFGPGTRLLVL.

This chain uses TRBV6-1 with TRBJ2-3; weak D call: TRBD2 (6 bases). The CDR3 contains 15 residues. V was shortened by 2 bases and J by 4 bases, with 13 bases between the two germline ends. Germline assignment: CDR1 MNHNS and CDR2 SASEGT. This chain's CDR3 is CASSERGRLADTQYF. CDR3 sequence (DNA): TGTGCCAGCAGTGAAAGGGGTCGACTAGCAGATACGCAGTATTTT.

With respect to this clone: The junction does not match germline at one end; this may be a read error. The rearrangement joins TRBV6-1 to TRBJ2-2; 9 bases map to TRBD1. Per the germline V gene, CDR1 is MNHNS and CDR2 is SASEGT. CDR3 length: 17 residues. The CDR3 sequence is CASSVVRTGVNPGELFF. CDR3 nucleotides: TGTGCCAGCAGTGTGGTTCGGACAGGGGTGAACCCCGGGGAGCTGTTTTTT.

This clone came up once. The chain couples TRBV11-2 to TRBJ2-7, with 9 bases aligning to TRBD1. This CDR3 is built from 14 residues. Looked up from germline, CDR1 is SGHAT and CDR2 is FQNNGV. Trimming at V came to 5 bases and at J to 9 bases, leaving 11 bases not matched to a gene. This chain's CDR3 is CASSPDRGGLGQYV. The CDR3 bases are TGTGCCAGCAGCCCCGACAGGGGGGGATTGGGGCAGTACGTC.

The chain links TRBV6-1 to TRBJ2-2, with TRBD1 identical over 7 bases. This CDR3 has 14 residues. In germline, CDR1 is MNHNS, CDR2 SASEGT. Trimming took 5 bases from V and 3 from J; bases not matched to a gene: 3. CDR3 bases: TGTGCCAGCAGTAACAGGGGTGACACCGGGGAGCTGTTTTTT. Protein: CASSNRGDTGELFF.

This clone was observed a handful of times. V gene TRBV29-1 combines with J gene TRBJ1-1; 7 bases line up with TRBD1. Germline V gene lookup returns CDR1 SQVTM and CDR2 ANQGSEA. The CDR3 sequence is 14 residues long. Trimming at V came to 1 base and at J to 4 bases, leaving 6 bases not matched to a gene. The CDR3 region is CSVEGRQGGTEAFF. The CDR3 DNA sequence: TGCAGCGTTGAAGGTCGACAGGGAGGCACTGAAGCTTTCTTT.

This chain links TRBV11-3 with TRBJ1-1; weak D call: TRBD1 (5 bases). V was shortened by 5 bases and J by 6 bases, with 13 bases between the two germline ends. Per germline, CDR1 SGHNT and CDR2 YENEEA. CDR3 length equals 13 residues. The CDR3 loop reads CASSPGGKAEAFF. The CDR3 DNA sequence: TGTGCCAGCAGCCCGGGGGGGAAGGCTGAAGCTTTCTTT.

The chain carries TRBV6-5 and TRBJ2-2, with D uncertain. Trimming cost V 0 bases and J 7 bases, with 6 bases left between them. Germline loops: CDR1 MNHEY, CDR2 SVGAGI. The CDR3 is 13 residues long. CDR3 DNA: TGTGCCAGCAGTTACTCGGCACGCGGGGAGCTGTTTTTT. Protein sequence: CASSYSARGELFF.

The chain recombines TRBV6-6 with TRBJ2-7; 7 bases fit TRBD1. The V gene end was trimmed by 0 bases and the J gene end by 3 bases; junction bases not matched to a gene: 2. CDR1 is MNHNY, CDR2 SVGAGI, per germline (reference sequence). There are 14 residues in the CDR3. This CDR3 is CASSYSWTGYEQYF. The CDR3 DNA sequence: TGTGCCAGCAGTTACTCCTGGACAGGCTACGAGCAGTACTTC.

J is TRBJ2-3 and V is TRBV28; D not certain. The CDR3 runs to 13 residues. From germline, CDR1 is MDHEN and CDR2 SYDVKM. Trimming shortened V by 10 bases and J by 0 bases, and 11 bases separated the two germline ends. Here the CDR3 reads CATQVLSTDTQYF. CDR3 DNA: TGTGCCACTCAGGTCCTTAGCACAGATACGCAGTATTTT.

The rearrangement links TRBV7-9 to TRBJ1-1; TRBD1 aligns across 11 bases. V shed 5 bases and J 3 bases; nucleotides not matched to a gene: 11. This CDR3 spans 17 amino acids. The germline CDR1 and CDR2 sequences are SEHNR and FQNEAQ (reference sequence). CDR3 nucleotide sequence: TGTGCCAGCAGCGGATCTGGACAGGGGGCATCCTACACTGAAGCTTTCTTT. Amino acids: CASSGSGQGASYTEAFF.

The genes are TRBV11-2 and TRBJ2-2; D is perhaps TRBD2 (6 bases). V dropped 9 bases and J dropped 4 bases, with 15 bases sitting between them. The CDR3 runs to 14 residues. Per the germline V gene, CDR1 is SGHAT and CDR2 is FQNNGV. The CDR3 DNA is TGTGCCAGTTTACCGGGGGTGGGCACCGGGGAGCTGTTTTTT. Translation gives CASLPGVGTGELFF.

The chain carries TRBV10-3 and TRBJ2-7; D is ambiguous. The V gene lost 6 bases and the J gene lost 7 bases, with 16 bases spanning the gap. CDR3 size: 13 residues. The germline CDR1 and CDR2 sequences are ENHRY and SYGVKD. CDR3 sequence reads: CAIRADPRGEQYF. The CDR3 nucleotides read TGTGCCATCAGGGCCGATCCCCGAGGTGAGCAGTACTTC.

As DNA, the CDR3 is TGTGCCAGTAGTAACCCAGATCGTACGCAGTATTTT. The encoded protein is CASSNPDRTQYF. The V gene is TRBV19, the J gene TRBJ2-3; D remains unclear. Germline assignment: CDR1 LNHDA and CDR2 SQIVND (reference sequence). Trimming removed 4 bases at V and 8 bases at J, with 10 bases between. CDR3 length: 12 amino acids.

The J gene is TRBJ2-5, the V gene TRBV9; 12 positions agree with TRBD2. CDR1 and CDR2 (germline): SGDLS, YYNGEE. This CDR3 is 18 amino acids long. Unmatched junction bases numbered 15, after V lost 4 bases and J lost 5 bases. This chain's CDR3 is CASSPDGDPSGGAETQYF. The CDR3 DNA sequence: TGTGCCAGCAGCCCTGACGGGGATCCTAGCGGGGGGGCGGAGACCCAGTACTTC.

This rearrangement joins TRBV14 to TRBJ2-2; a possible D gene is TRBD2 (6 bases). With 1 base removed from V and 2 bases from J, the gap between germline ends came to 11 bases. Per germline, CDR1 SGHDN and CDR2 FVKESK. This CDR3 contains 16 residues. The CDR3 here is CASSQGVAVNTGELFF. The CDR3 bases are TGTGCCAGCAGCCAAGGGGTAGCGGTTAACACCGGGGAGCTGTTTTTT. Using reference TRBV14 and TRBJ2-2 for the parts outside the CDR3, the full variable domain is EAGVTQFPSHSVIEKGQTVTLRCDPISGHDNLYWYRRVMGKEIKFLLHFVKESKQDESGMPNNRFLAERTGGTYSTLKVQPAELEDSGVYFCASSQGVAVNTGELFFGEGSRLTVL.

This chain links TRBV2 with TRBJ1-6; D might be TRBD1 (5 bases). The germline V gene has CDR1 SNHLY and CDR2 FYNNEI. V lost 8 bases and J 7 bases, leaving 9 bases between the germline ends. This CDR3 has 12 residues. DNA of the CDR3: TGTGCCAGCGCATGGGGGAATTCACCCCTCCACTTT. Protein product: CASAWGNSPLHF.

This chain connects TRBV4-2 to TRBJ1-1, with 7 bases aligning to TRBD1. J gave up 5 bases and V 4 bases, and 22 bases lay outside the gene matches. In germline, CDR1 is LGHNA, CDR2 YNFKEQ. The CDR3 has 19 residues. This CDR3 is CASSLGSGTDIYGGTEAFF. The CDR3, as DNA: TGTGCCAGCAGCCTTGGCTCCGGGACAGACATTTACGGGGGAACTGAAGCTTTCTTT.

The genes are TRBV11-2 and TRBJ2-1; a weak D match, TRBD2 (6 bases). Germline V gene sequence: CDR1 SGHAT, CDR2 FQNNGV. V was shortened by 1 base and J by 0 bases, with 10 bases between the two germline ends. This CDR3 region has 16 residues. The CDR3 is CASSLVAGSSYNEQFF. In nucleotides, the CDR3 is TGTGCCAGCAGCTTAGTGGCGGGGAGCTCCTACAATGAGCAGTTCTTC. The full variable domain, rest sourced from reference TRBV11-2 and TRBJ2-1, is EAGVAQSPRYKIIEKRQSVAFWCNPISGHATLYWYQQILGQGPKLLIQFQNNGVVDDSQLPKDRFSAERLKGVDSTLKIQPAKLEDSAVYLCASSLVAGSSYNEQFFGPGTRLTVL.